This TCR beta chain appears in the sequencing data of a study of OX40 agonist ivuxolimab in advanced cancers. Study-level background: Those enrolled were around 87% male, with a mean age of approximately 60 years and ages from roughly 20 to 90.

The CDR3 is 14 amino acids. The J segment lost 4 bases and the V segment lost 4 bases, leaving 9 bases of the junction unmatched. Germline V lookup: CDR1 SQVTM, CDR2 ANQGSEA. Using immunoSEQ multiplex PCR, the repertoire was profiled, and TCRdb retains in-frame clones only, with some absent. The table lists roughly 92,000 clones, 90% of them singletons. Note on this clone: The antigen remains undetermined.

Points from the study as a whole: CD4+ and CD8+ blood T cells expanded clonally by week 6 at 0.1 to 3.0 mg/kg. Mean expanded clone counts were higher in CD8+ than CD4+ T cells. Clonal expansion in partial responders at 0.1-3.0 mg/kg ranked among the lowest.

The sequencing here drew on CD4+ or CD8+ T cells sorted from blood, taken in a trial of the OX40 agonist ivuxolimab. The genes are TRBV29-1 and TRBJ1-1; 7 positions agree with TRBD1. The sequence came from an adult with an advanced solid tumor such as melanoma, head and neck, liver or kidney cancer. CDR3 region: CSVGEGARSTEAFF. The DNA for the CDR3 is TGCAGCGTTGGAGAGGGGGCGCGTAGCACTGAAGCTTTCTTT.